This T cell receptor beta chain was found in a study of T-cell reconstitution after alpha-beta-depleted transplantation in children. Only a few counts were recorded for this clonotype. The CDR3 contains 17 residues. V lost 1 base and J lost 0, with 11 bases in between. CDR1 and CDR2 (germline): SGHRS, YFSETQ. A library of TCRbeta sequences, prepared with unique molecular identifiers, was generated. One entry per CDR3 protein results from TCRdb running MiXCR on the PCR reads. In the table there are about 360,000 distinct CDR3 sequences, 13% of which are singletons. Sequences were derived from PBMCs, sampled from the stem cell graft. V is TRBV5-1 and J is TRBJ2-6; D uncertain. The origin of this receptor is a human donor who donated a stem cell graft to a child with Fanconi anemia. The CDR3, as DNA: TGCGCCAGCAGCTTGTCAGCTGACGGCTCTGGGGCCAACGTCCTGACTTTC. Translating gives CASSLSADGSGANVLTF.